Listed here are 19 T cell receptor beta chains from one sample, sequenced in a study of cytomegalovirus exposure and HLA in healthy donors. Vbeta (60) and Jbeta (13) primers were used in the PCR. Assay used: immunoSEQ multiplex PCR; TCRdb lists only in-frame clones, some missing. This table holds 80,000 to 130,000 clones, more than 65% found once. The specimen was PBMCs. The receptors originated from a woman between 18 and 29 years old in good health and CMV-seronegative.

The sample holds a few counts of this clone. The chain is built from TRBV19 and TRBJ1-1, with TRBD1 matching 8 bases. V trimming: 3 bases; J trimming: 6 bases; junction bases outside the gene matches: 6. CDR1 and CDR2 from the germline V gene are LNHDA and SQIVND (reference sequence). This CDR3 region has 14 residues. The DNA for the CDR3 is TGTGCCAGTAGTATGACCCAGGGGGCTGCTGAAGCTTTCTTT. It encodes CASSMTQGAAEAFF.

The chain couples TRBV5-5 to TRBJ2-7; D is possibly TRBD2 (6 bases). The V end lost 0 bases, the J end lost 7 bases, and 20 bases lay between the germline ends. The CDR3 loop spans 16 amino acids. CDR1 and CDR2 from the germline V gene are SGHKS and YYEKEE (reference sequence). CDR3 DNA sequence: TGTGCCAGCAGCTTGGCGTCCGTGGTCGTGGCGGGGGAGCAGTACTTC. It is translated as CASSLASVVVAGEQYF.

J is TRBJ1-5 and V is TRBV6-1, with TRBD1 as a possible D gene (5 bases). Germline V gives CDR1 MNHNS, CDR2 SASEGT. This CDR3 region has 16 residues. Trimming took 3 bases from V and 2 from J, leaving 14 bases between them. CDR3 coding DNA: TGTGCCAGCAGTGAGTTGTCCTCCAGGGGCAATCAGCCCCAGCATTTT. Translation: CASSELSSRGNQPQHF.

The V call is TRBV6-6, the J call TRBJ2-1; 7 bases line up with TRBD1. Germline assignment: CDR1 MNHNY and CDR2 SVGAGI (reference sequence). This CDR3 spans 15 amino acids. V trimming: 2 bases; J trimming: 2 bases; junction bases outside the gene matches: 3. CDR3: CASSYEGATYNEQFF. The CDR3 nucleotides read TGTGCCAGCAGTTACGAGGGGGCAACCTACAATGAGCAGTTCTTC.

J is TRBJ1-3 and V is TRBV7-2, with D uncertain. V lost 1 base, J lost 2 bases, and 12 bases lay in between. The V gene's germline CDR1 is SGHTA and CDR2 FQGNSA. The CDR3 extends over 16 amino acids. The CDR3 protein is CASSLGHLGAGNTIYF. DNA of the CDR3: TGTGCCAGCAGCTTAGGCCACCTGGGAGCTGGAAACACCATATATTTT.

The chain couples TRBV19 to TRBJ1-6; 8 bases align to TRBD1. The germline gives CDR1 LNHDA, CDR2 SQIVND (reference sequence). The V segment lost 7 bases and the J segment 8 bases; nucleotides outside the gene matches: 10. The CDR3 totals 15 residues. The DNA for the CDR3 is TGTGCCAGTAAAGGCCGGGACAGGCTACATTCACCCCTCCACTTT. Protein sequence: CASKGRDRLHSPLHF.

The sample holds a few counts of this clone. The chain couples TRBV27 to TRBJ1-1; D unresolved. The CDR3 length is 16 residues. Germline CDR1 and CDR2: MNHEY and SMNVEV (reference sequence). V lost 4 bases and J 1 base, leaving 16 bases between the germline ends. Here the CDR3 DNA reads TGTGCCAGCAGTTGGATGAGAGAGACACGGAACACTGAAGCTTTCTTT. This sequence encodes CASSWMRETRNTEAFF.

This clone occurred once. The chain joins TRBV7-9 to TRBJ2-7; 8 bases fit TRBD1. Germline CDR1 SEHNR, CDR2 FQNEAQ (reference sequence). This CDR3 is 15 amino acids long. Unmatched junction bases numbered 7, after V lost 2 bases and J lost 4 bases. The CDR3 sequence: CASSLIGTGSYEQYF. The CDR3 DNA reads TGTGCCAGCAGCTTAATCGGGACAGGCTCTTACGAGCAGTACTTC.

The chain combines TRBV5-6 with TRBJ2-7; D call uncertain. The germline gives CDR1 SGHDT, CDR2 YYEEEE. Deletions cut 0 bases from V and 6 bases from J, with 13 bases between. CDR3 length: 14 amino acids. Here the CDR3 reads CASSLEAGRPEQYF. CDR3 in DNA: TGTGCCAGCAGCTTGGAGGCCGGCAGGCCCGAGCAGTACTTC.

This clone was observed once. V usage is TRBV28 and J usage is TRBJ2-7; no reliable D call. This CDR3 has 11 residues. Germline V gene data show CDR1 as MDHEN and CDR2 as SYDVKM. The V and J ends lost 5 bases and 6 bases respectively, with 8 bases between them. The CDR3 DNA follows: TGTGCCAGCAGTAGACTGTCCGAGCAGTACTTC. Its protein product is CASSRLSEQYF.

V and J are TRBV7-9 and TRBJ1-6; D may be TRBD1 (5 bases). From germline, CDR1 is SEHNR and CDR2 FQNEAQ (reference sequence). V lost 5 bases and J 13 bases, leaving 15 bases between the germline ends. The CDR3 has 13 amino acids. The CDR3 is CASSRVGPGPLHF. The CDR3 bases are TGTGCCAGCAGCCGGGTCGGGCCAGGGCCCCTCCACTTT.

The rearrangement links TRBV20-1 to TRBJ1-1; D is ambiguous. This CDR3 is built from 11 residues. Germline CDR1 is DFQATT and CDR2 is SNEGSKA (reference sequence). The CDR3 coding sequence is TGCCTGCCTTCCATTGCGGGTGGGGCTTTCTTT. It specifies CLPSIAGGAFF.

This clone was seen a handful of times. This chain connects TRBV7-2 to TRBJ2-4; 13 bases map to TRBD2. The CDR3 extends over 15 amino acids. V dropped 5 bases and J dropped 6; count of bases not matched to a gene: 4. Germline V lookup: CDR1 SGHTA, CDR2 FQGNSA. The chain's CDR3 is CASSAGLAGINIQYF. CDR3 DNA sequence: TGTGCCAGCAGCGCGGGACTAGCGGGGATAAACATTCAGTACTTC.

For this clone: Other DNA sequences in the same sample also yield this CDR3. The genes are TRBV7-2 and TRBJ1-2, with D maybe TRBD1 (6 bases). V lost 1 base and J 8 bases, leaving 17 bases between the germline ends. The CDR3 length is 15 residues. Germline V gene sequence: CDR1 SGHTA, CDR2 FQGNSA. In DNA, the CDR3 is TGTGCCAGCAGCTTAGGGCAGGGATGGCAGGGGGGCTACACCTTC. Its translation: CASSLGQGWQGGYTF.

By its share, this clone is medium-sized (0.01 to 0.1%). Other nucleotide sequences from this sample produce the same CDR3. The rearrangement joins TRBV4-3 to TRBJ2-6; D gene uncertain. V lost 0 bases and J lost 0, with 6 bases in between. Germline V gene sequence: CDR1 LGHNA, CDR2 YSLEER. The CDR3 consists of 16 residues. CDR3 region: CASSQDRGSGANVLTF. Here the CDR3 DNA reads TGCGCCAGCAGCCAAGATCGAGGCTCTGGGGCCAACGTCCTGACTTTC.

This rearrangement joins TRBV7-9 to TRBJ2-2, with D perhaps TRBD1 (6 bases). Per the germline V gene, CDR1 is SEHNR and CDR2 is FQNEAQ (reference sequence). The CDR3 contains 16 residues. Trimming removed 1 base at V and 1 base at J, with 10 bases between. The CDR3 spells CASSLGQALNTGELFF. CDR3 nucleotide sequence: TGTGCCAGCAGCTTAGGACAGGCCCTGAACACCGGGGAGCTGTTTTTT.

The chain recombines TRBV11-2 with TRBJ2-2; 8 bases are shared with TRBD1. J lost 7 bases, V lost 0 bases, and 10 bases had no gene match. The CDR3 length is 17 residues. The germline V gene encodes CDR1 SGHAT and CDR2 FQNNGV. CDR3 nucleotide sequence: TGTGCCAGCAGCTTAGATCCGCCAACAGGGGGTGTCGGGGAGCTGTTTTTT. Protein: CASSLDPPTGGVGELFF.

On this clone itself: The junction shows a germline mismatch at one end, possibly a read error. This sample also contains other DNA sequences that code for the same CDR3. The gene calls are TRBV5-6 and TRBJ2-7; D gene unclear. Germline values: CDR1 SGHDT, CDR2 YYEEEE. The CDR3 sequence is 14 residues long. The CDR3 spells CASSLVYSSYEQYF. The CDR3 coding sequence is TGTGCCAGCAGCTTGGTTTACAGCTCCTACGAGCAGTACTTT.

The CDR3 nucleotides read TGCAGCGTTGGCGAAGTCACTGGAAACACCATATATTTT. As protein: CSVGEVTGNTIYF. The chain couples TRBV29-1 to TRBJ1-3, with D uncertain. Trimming took off 4 bases at V and 2 bases at J, with 9 bases between the two ends. Germline CDR1 is SQVTM and CDR2 is ANQGSEA. The CDR3 runs 13 residues.